This entry features one T cell receptor beta chain sequence. Its target is not known. This sample is drawn from a study of cytomegalovirus exposure and HLA in healthy donors. The CDR3 consists of 13 residues. CDR1 and CDR2 from the germline V gene are SGHNT and YYREEE (reference sequence). Points from the study as a whole: Later analysis suggested most CMV-associated TCR beta chains were HLA-restricted.

It was with 60 Vbeta and 13 Jbeta primers that the PCR ran. Sequenced by immunoSEQ multiplex PCR; TCRdb stores in-frame clones only, minus some. The sample holds 150,000 to 200,000 clones; around 74% are singletons and the top ten take roughly 1.9%. This sequence was found in a female donor in good health and CMV-seronegative. This rearrangement joins TRBV5-4 to TRBJ1-2; D not certain. The sample comprised PBMCs. DNA of the CDR3: TGTGCTACCCGGCGGAGCTTCAACTATGGCTACACCTTC. It codes for CATRRSFNYGYTF.